The 28 T cell receptor beta chains below were found in one sample sequenced in a study of cytomegalovirus exposure and HLA in healthy donors. It was with 60 Vbeta and 13 Jbeta primers that the PCR ran. Here immunoSEQ multiplex PCR was the method, and the copy in TCRdb shows in-frame clones only, minus some. This sample carries 170,000 or so clones, roughly four fifths of them seen once, and the ten largest clones take around 4.8%. Sequencing was performed on PBMCs. The receptor source for this set is a man aged 18 to 29 in good health and CMV-seronegative.

The chain recombines TRBV2 with TRBJ2-7, with unresolved D. The CDR3 runs 12 residues. V was shortened by 7 bases and J by 3 bases, with 10 bases between the two germline ends. The germline CDR1 and CDR2 sequences are SNHLY and FYNNEI. CDR3 nucleotide sequence: TGTGCCAGCAAGCATGTGGTCTACGAGCAGTACTTC. It translates to CASKHVVYEQYF.

The DNA for the CDR3 is TGTGCCAGCAGCCAAGACGGGGGGGTAGGTCAGCCCCAGCATTTT. Residues: CASSQDGGVGQPQHF. The chain employs TRBV4-2 and TRBJ1-5; D may be TRBD1 (5 bases). The CDR3 loop spans 15 amino acids. V shed 0 bases and J shed 6 bases, with 12 bases lying between them. Germline CDR1 is LGHNA and CDR2 is YNFKEQ.

The chain is built from TRBV9 and TRBJ2-1; perhaps TRBD1 as D (5 bases). The CDR3 contains 12 residues. Deletions cut 4 bases from V and 8 bases from J, with 10 bases between. Germline V lookup: CDR1 SGDLS, CDR2 YYNGEE. CDR3 sequence: CASSSPRDEQFF. The CDR3 nucleotides read TGTGCCAGCAGCTCACCCAGGGATGAGCAGTTCTTC.

The chain recombines TRBV4-2 with TRBJ2-4; D possibly corresponds to TRBD2 (5 bases). This CDR3 is 20 amino acids long. Germline V gene lookup returns CDR1 LGHNA and CDR2 YNFKEQ. Deletions cut 0 bases from V and 0 bases from J, with 21 bases between. The CDR3 DNA is TGTGCCAGCAGCCAAGAGTATCGCCCGAGCGGCCCCTTAGCCAAAAACATTCAGTACTTC. The encoded protein is CASSQEYRPSGPLAKNIQYF.

The rearrangement joins TRBV6-4 to TRBJ2-1; TRBD1 matches at 10 bases. CDR3 size: 16 residues. Germline V gene sequence: CDR1 MRHNA, CDR2 SNTAGT. The junction had 9 bases not matched to a gene; V was cut back by 2 bases and J by 8 bases. The CDR3 DNA reads as TGTGCCAGCAGTGACATAGGAGGGACAGGGGAAGATGAGCAGTTCTTC. It codes for CASSDIGGTGEDEQFF.

This chain connects TRBV19 to TRBJ2-7, with D unclear. The V and J ends lost 0 bases and 2 bases respectively, with 11 bases between them. The CDR3 runs 15 residues. Germline V gene data show CDR1 as LNHDA and CDR2 as SQIVND (reference sequence). The CDR3 coding sequence is TGTGCCAGTAGTATAGATACCGGAACTACCTACGAGCAGTACTTC. It encodes CASSIDTGTTYEQYF.

The rearrangement links TRBV28 to TRBJ2-2; D is ambiguous. V lost 6 bases to trimming and J lost 7 bases, with 15 bases between them. The CDR3 consists of 14 residues. CDR1 is MDHEN and CDR2 is SYDVKM in the germline V gene. The CDR3 loop reads CASSGAGPGGELFF. As DNA, the CDR3 is TGTGCCAGCAGCGGAGCCGGTCCTGGCGGGGAGCTGTTTTTT.

This clone was seen only once. The gene calls are TRBV18 and TRBJ2-3; TRBD2 is a possible D gene (5 bases). Trimming pared 3 bases from V and 5 bases from J, leaving 9 bases between. The germline gives CDR1 KGHSH, CDR2 LQKENI. This CDR3 comprises 13 residues. CDR3 sequence reads: CASSPWGVDTQYF. DNA for the CDR3: TGTGCCAGCTCACCCTGGGGAGTAGATACGCAGTATTTT.

The chain has TRBV2 and TRBJ1-2; no clear D gene. V lost 10 bases and J 5 bases, leaving 14 bases between the germline ends. The CDR3 is 12 amino acids. Germline assignment: CDR1 SNHLY and CDR2 FYNNEI. In DNA form, the CDR3 reads TGTGCCATCGAAAGGGAGAGATATGGCTACACCTTC. Its translation: CAIERERYGYTF.

This rearrangement joins TRBV7-9 to TRBJ2-1, with 8 bases identical to TRBD2. Unmatched junction bases numbered 11, after V lost 1 base and J lost 9 bases. The length of the CDR3 is 16 residues. Germline V gene sequence: CDR1 SEHNR, CDR2 FQNEAQ (reference sequence). In DNA, the CDR3 is TGTGCCAGCAGCTTAGTGGGTATTGGACTAGCAGGTGAGCAGTTCTTC. This sequence encodes CASSLVGIGLAGEQFF.

This clone came up a few times. The chain links TRBV6-5 to TRBJ1-1, with 8 nucleotides matching TRBD1. CDR1 is MNHEY and CDR2 is SVGAGI in the germline V gene. The CDR3 has 14 amino acids. The ends lost 4 bases at V and 4 bases at J; junction bases unmatched: 5. DNA for the CDR3: TGTGCCAGCAGTTCGGACAGGGTGGGCACTGAAGCTTTCTTT. Protein sequence: CASSSDRVGTEAFF.

This sequence joins TRBV5-6 and TRBJ2-5, with 9 positions matching TRBD2. CDR3 length equals 17 residues. J gave up 1 base and V 1 base, and 8 bases lay outside the gene matches. Germline V CDR1 and CDR2: SGHDT, YYEEEE. Written as DNA, the CDR3 is TGTGCCAGCAGCTTGATCTGGGCGGGAGGGAGCCAAGAGACCCAGTACTTC. Amino acids: CASSLIWAGGSQETQYF.

The gene calls are TRBV4-1 and TRBJ2-5; D remains ambiguous. The CDR3 loop spans 15 amino acids. Germline values: CDR1 MGHRA, CDR2 YSYEKL. V lost 0 bases and J lost 2, with 10 bases in between. In nucleotides, the CDR3 is TGCGCCAGCAGCCAAGATCTAGACTTACAAGAGACCCAGTACTTC. Translated, it gives CASSQDLDLQETQYF.

The V and J genes are TRBV5-1 and TRBJ1-6; D is perhaps TRBD1 (5 bases). The V end lost 0 bases, the J end lost 10 bases, and 11 bases lay between the germline ends. CDR1 is SGHRS and CDR2 is YFSETQ in the germline V gene. This CDR3 spans 14 amino acids. The CDR3 bases are TGCGCCAGCAGCTTGGAATGGGGCGGCTCACCCCTCCACTTT. Translated, it gives CASSLEWGGSPLHF.

The V call is TRBV19, the J call TRBJ1-2; D unclear. Trimming removed 3 bases from V and 4 bases from J, with 12 bases in between. The CDR3 runs to 14 residues. Germline lookup yields CDR1 LNHDA and CDR2 SQIVND (reference sequence). The CDR3 loop is CASSIGDLGYGYTF. CDR3 DNA sequence: TGTGCCAGTAGTATCGGTGATCTAGGCTATGGCTACACCTTC.

This chain uses TRBV7-9 with TRBJ1-2; perhaps TRBD1 as D (6 bases). Germline-derived CDR1 and CDR2 are SEHNR and FQNEAQ (reference sequence). The CDR3 contains 14 residues. Trimming shortened V by 2 bases and J by 7 bases, and 14 bases separated the two germline ends. The CDR3 reads CASSLLTGTSGYTF. For the CDR3, the DNA is TGTGCCAGCAGCTTACTGACCGGGACATCTGGCTACACCTTC.

This clone was counted only a few times. The genes are TRBV6-5 and TRBJ1-3; D is possibly TRBD1 (5 bases). The germline CDR1 and CDR2 sequences are MNHEY and SVGAGI. V was clipped by 6 bases and J by 2 bases, with 14 bases between them. The CDR3 covers 15 residues. CDR3 sequence (DNA): TGTGCCAGCAGGTATACAGCGGGGCCTGGAAACACCATATATTTT. Protein: CASRYTAGPGNTIYF.

On this clone: Other nucleotide sequences in the sample specify the same CDR3. This chain joins TRBV10-3 and TRBJ2-3, with D hard to call. With 8 bases removed from V and 4 bases from J, the gap between germline ends came to 10 bases. Germline-derived CDR1 and CDR2 are ENHRY and SYGVKD. The CDR3 length is 12 residues. In DNA, the CDR3 is TGTGCCATCCTGGCCGAGGCAGATACGCAGTATTTT. This sequence encodes CAILAEADTQYF.

This sequence joins TRBV4-2 and TRBJ1-2; D possibly corresponds to TRBD1 (5 bases). V was clipped by 2 bases and J by 5 bases, with 12 bases between them. Per the germline V gene, CDR1 is LGHNA and CDR2 is YNFKEQ. CDR3 length equals 14 residues. The CDR3 here is CASSQQRGDYGYTF. CDR3 nucleotides: TGTGCCAGCAGCCAACAAAGGGGCGATTATGGCTACACCTTC.

The V gene is TRBV30, the J gene TRBJ2-7; D perhaps matches TRBD2 (5 bases). Deletions cut 3 bases from V and 7 bases from J, with 25 bases between. The CDR3 has 16 residues. CDR1 GTSNPN and CDR2 SVGIG come from the germline V gene (reference sequence). DNA for the CDR3: TGTGCCTGGAGCGTCAAAGCGGCAGCGGCCTATATGGAGCAGTACTTC. This encodes CAWSVKAAAAYMEQYF.

This sequence joins TRBV5-4 and TRBJ2-1, with TRBD2 matching over 12 bases. The V gene's germline CDR1 is SGHNT and CDR2 YYREEE (reference sequence). CDR3 length: 16 residues. J lost 4 bases, V lost 4 bases, and 6 bases had no gene match. This chain's CDR3 is CASSRTSGTGYNEQFF. CDR3 sequence (DNA): TGTGCCAGCAGCCGGACTAGCGGGACTGGTTACAATGAGCAGTTCTTC. Together with reference TRBV5-4 and TRBJ2-1, the CDR3 gives the full variable domain: ETGVTQSPTHLIKTRGQQVTLRCSSQSGHNTVSWYQQALGQGPQFIFQYYREEENGRGNFPPRFSGLQFPNYSSELNVNALELDDSALYLCASSRTSGTGYNEQFFGPGTRLTVL.

The V call is TRBV4-2, the J call TRBJ2-5, with 7 bases that match TRBD1. The V segment lost 5 bases and the J segment 1 base; nucleotides outside the gene matches: 7. Per the germline V gene, CDR1 is LGHNA and CDR2 is YNFKEQ. The CDR3 runs 15 residues. CDR3 region: CASSKGGRGQETQYF. The CDR3 region has the DNA TGTGCCAGCAGCAAAGGGGGCAGGGGCCAAGAGACCCAGTACTTC.

The chain carries TRBV6-5 and TRBJ2-1; weak D call: TRBD2 (7 bases). This CDR3 spans 15 amino acids. Per the germline V gene, CDR1 is MNHEY and CDR2 is SVGAGI. The germline V and J ends were trimmed by 8 bases and 9 bases, with 23 bases remaining between them. The CDR3, as DNA: TGTGCCAGCCGCAACCGCGGGGGCGCTACCAGTGAGCAGTTCTTC. It yields the protein CASRNRGGATSEQFF.

This sequence joins TRBV2 and TRBJ1-1, with D perhaps matching TRBD1 (6 bases). V was trimmed by 8 bases and J by 3 bases, leaving 16 bases between them. Germline V gives CDR1 SNHLY, CDR2 FYNNEI. The CDR3 covers 14 residues. The CDR3 loop reads CASERGGGYTEAFF. CDR3 in DNA: TGTGCCAGCGAGAGGGGGGGAGGGTACACTGAAGCTTTCTTT.

This clone was counted a few times. The chain joins TRBV14 to TRBJ2-7; D may be TRBD2 (5 bases). The CDR3 has 13 residues. CDR1 is SGHDN, CDR2 FVKESK, per germline. V lost 4 bases to trimming and J lost 3 bases, with 10 bases between them. DNA for the CDR3: TGTGCCAGCAGCCCCGGGGTCAACTACGAGCAGTACTTC. It specifies CASSPGVNYEQYF.

This sequence joins TRBV6-5 and TRBJ1-5; maybe TRBD1 (6 bases). Trimming removed 2 bases from V and 8 bases from J, with 13 bases in between. The length of the CDR3 is 14 residues. Germline CDR1 and CDR2: MNHEY and SVGAGI. In DNA, the CDR3 is TGTGCCAGCAGTTACAAGCCAGGGGTTGAGCCCCAGCATTTT. It codes for CASSYKPGVEPQHF.

As for this clone: The same CDR3 is also encoded by other DNA sequences in this sample. CDR3 sequence: CASSLGGEQYF. DNA for the CDR3: TGTGCCAGCAGCTTGGGCGGCGAGCAGTACTTC. This chain connects TRBV5-6 to TRBJ2-7; D is unresolved. This CDR3 has 11 residues. Germline CDR1 and CDR2: SGHDT and YYEEEE. Trimming removed 0 bases from V and 6 bases from J, with 4 bases in between.

V usage is TRBV6-6 and J usage is TRBJ1-2, with 9 nucleotides matching TRBD1. V lost 6 bases and J lost 4; bases outside the gene matches: 6. Germline-derived CDR1 and CDR2 are MNHNY and SVGAGI (reference sequence). The CDR3 contains 14 residues. This CDR3 is CASSQTGGFYGYTF. The CDR3 nucleotides are TGTGCCAGCAGCCAGACAGGGGGGTTCTATGGCTACACCTTC.